This T cell receptor (beta chain) was sequenced during a study of a mutant IDH1 vaccine in newly diagnosed glioma. Study-level information: Earlier care involved radiotherapy, temozolomide, or both, and the majority received both.

The assay was immunoSEQ multiplex PCR, and TCRdb's table has in-frame clones only and misses some. The table shows about 66,000 clones, with 80% to 90% occurring only once. Regarding time point: baseline, week 1 (first vaccination visit). Treatment noted: pre-vaccination baseline after standard-of-care therapy. Losses at the gene ends were 5 bases for V and 6 bases for J; bases not matched to a gene: 13. CDR1 is LNHDA, CDR2 SQIVND, per germline (reference sequence). The CDR3 contains 16 residues. Sequenced here: PBMCs, sampled from a glioma patient treated with radiotherapy, temozolomide or both. The origin of this receptor is a man aged 25 to 45 with glioma. The J gene is TRBJ2-3, the V gene TRBV19, with 8 positions matching TRBD2. CDR3 sequence: CASSPRPAGEGDTQYF. The DNA of the CDR3 is TGTGCCAGTAGTCCTAGACCAGCGGGGGAGGGCGATACGCAGTATTTT.